This TCR beta chain was identified during a study of control samples from healthy donors and cancer patients. In this sample, this clone turned up a few times. Some clones are missing from TCRdb's copy, which holds only in-frame ones; the method was immunoSEQ multiplex PCR. The repertoire holds approximately 63,000 clones, with about 82% as singletons. This CDR3 has 14 amino acids. J was trimmed by 5 bases and V by 6 bases; bases with no gene match: 8. Germline CDR1 SGHVS, CDR2 FQNEAQ. Material: blood. The receptor was isolated from a man between 35 and 55 years old in good health. The gene calls are TRBV7-8 and TRBJ1-1, with TRBD1 identical over 8 bases. DNA for the CDR3: TGTGCCAGCAGGAACGCAGGGGGCTGGACTGAAGCTTTCTTT. As protein: CASRNAGGWTEAFF.